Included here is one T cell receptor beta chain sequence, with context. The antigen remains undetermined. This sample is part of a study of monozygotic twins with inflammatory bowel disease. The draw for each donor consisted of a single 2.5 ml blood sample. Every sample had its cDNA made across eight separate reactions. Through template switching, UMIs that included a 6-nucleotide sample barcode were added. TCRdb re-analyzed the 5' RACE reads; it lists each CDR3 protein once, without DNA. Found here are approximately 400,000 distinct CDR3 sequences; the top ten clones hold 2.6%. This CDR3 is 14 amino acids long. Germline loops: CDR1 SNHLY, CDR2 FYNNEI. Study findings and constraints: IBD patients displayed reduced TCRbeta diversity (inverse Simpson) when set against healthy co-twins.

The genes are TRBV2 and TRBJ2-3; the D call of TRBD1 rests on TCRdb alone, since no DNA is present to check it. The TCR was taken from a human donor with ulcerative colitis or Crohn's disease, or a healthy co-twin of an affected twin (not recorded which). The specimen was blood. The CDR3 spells CASSRWGRTDTQYF.